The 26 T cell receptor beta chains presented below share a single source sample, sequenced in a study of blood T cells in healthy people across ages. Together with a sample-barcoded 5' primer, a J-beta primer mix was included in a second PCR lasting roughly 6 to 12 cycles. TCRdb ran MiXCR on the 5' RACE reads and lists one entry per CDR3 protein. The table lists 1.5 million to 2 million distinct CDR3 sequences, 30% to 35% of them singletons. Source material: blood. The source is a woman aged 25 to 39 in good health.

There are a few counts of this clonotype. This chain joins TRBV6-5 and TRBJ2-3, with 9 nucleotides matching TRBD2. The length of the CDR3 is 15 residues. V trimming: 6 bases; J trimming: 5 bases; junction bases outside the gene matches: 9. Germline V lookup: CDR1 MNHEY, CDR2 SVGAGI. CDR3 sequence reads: CASSPLSGSKDTQYF. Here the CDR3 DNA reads TGTGCCAGCAGCCCCCTTAGCGGGAGTAAAGATACGCAGTATTTT.

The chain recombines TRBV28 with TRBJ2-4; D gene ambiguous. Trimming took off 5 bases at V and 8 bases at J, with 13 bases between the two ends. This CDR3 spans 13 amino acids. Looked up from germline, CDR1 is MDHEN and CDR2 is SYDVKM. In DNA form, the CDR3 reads TGTGCCAGCAGTCGGGTCAAGAGTGACATTCAGTACTTC. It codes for CASSRVKSDIQYF.

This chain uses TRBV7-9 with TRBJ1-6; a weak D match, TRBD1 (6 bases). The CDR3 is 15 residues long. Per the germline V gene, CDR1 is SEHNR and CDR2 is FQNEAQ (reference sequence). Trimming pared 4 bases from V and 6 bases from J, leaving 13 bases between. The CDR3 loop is CASSSPDRRNSPLHF. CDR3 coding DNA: TGTGCCAGCAGCTCTCCCGACAGGCGTAATTCACCCCTCCACTTT.

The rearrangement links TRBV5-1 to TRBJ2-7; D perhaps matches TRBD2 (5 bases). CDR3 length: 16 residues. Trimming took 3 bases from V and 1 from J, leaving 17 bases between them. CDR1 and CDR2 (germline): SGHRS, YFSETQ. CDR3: CASSSAGMIGSYEQYF. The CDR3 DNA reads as TGCGCCAGCAGCTCGGCGGGTATGATCGGATCCTACGAGCAGTACTTC.

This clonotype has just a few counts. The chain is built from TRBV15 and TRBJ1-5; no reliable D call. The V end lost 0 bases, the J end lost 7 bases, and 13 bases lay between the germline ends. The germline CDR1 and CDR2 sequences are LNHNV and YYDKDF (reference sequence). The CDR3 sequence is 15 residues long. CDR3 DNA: TGTGCCACCAGCAGAGAGCGCGGGGAGACCCAGCCCCAGCATTTT. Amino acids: CATSRERGETQPQHF.

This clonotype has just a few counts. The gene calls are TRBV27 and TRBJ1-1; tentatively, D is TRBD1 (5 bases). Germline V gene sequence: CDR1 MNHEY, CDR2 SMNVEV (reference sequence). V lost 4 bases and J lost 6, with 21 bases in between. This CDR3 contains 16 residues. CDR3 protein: CASSYGRARAAPEAFF. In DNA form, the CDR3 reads TGTGCCAGCAGTTACGGGCGGGCCAGGGCGGCGCCTGAAGCTTTCTTT.

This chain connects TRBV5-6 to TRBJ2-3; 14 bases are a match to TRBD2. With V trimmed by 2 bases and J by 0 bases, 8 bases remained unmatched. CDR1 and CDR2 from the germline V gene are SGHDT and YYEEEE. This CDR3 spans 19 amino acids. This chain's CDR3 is CASSFTGTSGGASTDTQYF. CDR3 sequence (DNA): TGTGCCAGCAGCTTTACCGGGACTAGCGGGGGAGCTAGCACAGATACGCAGTATTTT.

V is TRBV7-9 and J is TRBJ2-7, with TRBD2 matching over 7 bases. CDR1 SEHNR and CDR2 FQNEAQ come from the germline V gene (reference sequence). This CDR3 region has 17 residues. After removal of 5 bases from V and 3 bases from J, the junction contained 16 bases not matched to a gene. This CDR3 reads CASSTDDPLADDYEQYF. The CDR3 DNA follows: TGTGCCAGCAGCACAGATGACCCGCTAGCGGATGACTACGAGCAGTACTTC.

CDR3: CSVAESRDRGYPLHF. CDR3 in DNA: TGCAGCGTTGCAGAATCCCGGGACAGGGGATATCCCCTCCACTTT. This chain uses TRBV29-1 with TRBJ1-6, with 10 positions matching TRBD1. Germline V gene sequence: CDR1 SQVTM, CDR2 ANQGSEA. Trimming at V came to 4 bases and at J to 13 bases, leaving 13 bases not matched to a gene. This CDR3 spans 15 amino acids.

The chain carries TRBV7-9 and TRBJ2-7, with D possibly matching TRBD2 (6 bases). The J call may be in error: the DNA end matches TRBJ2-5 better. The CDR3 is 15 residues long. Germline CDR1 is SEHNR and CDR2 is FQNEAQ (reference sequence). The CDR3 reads CASSLALAAGETQYF. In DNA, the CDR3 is TGTGCCAGCAGCTTAGCACTAGCCGCGGGAGAGACCCAGTACTTC.

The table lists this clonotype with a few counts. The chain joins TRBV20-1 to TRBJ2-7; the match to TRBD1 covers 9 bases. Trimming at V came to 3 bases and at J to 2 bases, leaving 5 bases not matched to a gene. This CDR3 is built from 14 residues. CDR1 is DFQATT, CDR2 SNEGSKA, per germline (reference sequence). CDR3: CSASKGTGTYEQYF. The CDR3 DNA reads TGCAGTGCTAGTAAGGGGACAGGGACCTACGAGCAGTACTTC.

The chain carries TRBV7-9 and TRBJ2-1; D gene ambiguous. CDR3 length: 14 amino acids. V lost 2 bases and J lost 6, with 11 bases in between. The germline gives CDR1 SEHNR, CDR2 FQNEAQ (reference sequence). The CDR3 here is CASSLWSDANEQFF. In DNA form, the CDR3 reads TGTGCCAGCAGCTTATGGTCAGATGCCAATGAGCAGTTCTTC.

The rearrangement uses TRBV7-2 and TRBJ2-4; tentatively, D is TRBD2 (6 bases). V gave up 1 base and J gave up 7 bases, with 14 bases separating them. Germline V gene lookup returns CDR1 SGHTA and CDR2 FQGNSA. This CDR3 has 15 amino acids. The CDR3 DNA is TGTGCCAGCAGCTTAGACGGGAGAGTCGATAACATTCAGTACTTC. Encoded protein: CASSLDGRVDNIQYF.

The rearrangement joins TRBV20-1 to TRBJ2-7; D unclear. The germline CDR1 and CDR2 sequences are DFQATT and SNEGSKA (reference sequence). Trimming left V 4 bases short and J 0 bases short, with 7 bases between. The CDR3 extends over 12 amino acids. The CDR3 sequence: CSAKQGSYEQYF. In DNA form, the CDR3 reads TGCAGTGCTAAACAAGGCTCCTACGAGCAGTACTTC.

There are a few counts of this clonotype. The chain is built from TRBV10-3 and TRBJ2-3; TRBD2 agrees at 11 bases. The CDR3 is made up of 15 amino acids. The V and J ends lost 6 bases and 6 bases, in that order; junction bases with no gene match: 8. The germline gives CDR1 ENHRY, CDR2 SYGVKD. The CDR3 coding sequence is TGTGCCATCAGCGGACTAGCGGGTCCCGCGGATACGCAGTATTTT. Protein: CAISGLAGPADTQYF.

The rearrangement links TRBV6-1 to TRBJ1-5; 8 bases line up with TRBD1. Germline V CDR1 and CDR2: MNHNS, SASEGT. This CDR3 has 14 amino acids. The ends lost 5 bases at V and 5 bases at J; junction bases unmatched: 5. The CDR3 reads CASSSGQVDQPQHF. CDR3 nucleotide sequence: TGTGCCAGCAGTTCGGGACAGGTAGATCAGCCCCAGCATTTT.

The CDR3: CSARAKGGGNQPQHF. CDR3 coding DNA: TGCAGTGCTAGAGCGAAGGGAGGGGGCAATCAGCCCCAGCATTTT. J is TRBJ1-5 and V is TRBV20-1; maybe TRBD1 (5 bases). CDR1 is DFQATT and CDR2 is SNEGSKA in the germline V gene (reference sequence). The CDR3 contains 15 residues. The germline V and J ends were trimmed by 1 base and 2 bases, with 12 bases remaining between them.

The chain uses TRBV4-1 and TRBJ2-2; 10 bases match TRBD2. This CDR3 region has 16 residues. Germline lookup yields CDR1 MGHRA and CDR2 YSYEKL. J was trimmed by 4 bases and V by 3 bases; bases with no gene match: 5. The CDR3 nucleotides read TGCGCCAGCAGCCACCAAGCGGGAGGGTTCACCGGGGAGCTGTTTTTT. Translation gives CASSHQAGGFTGELFF.

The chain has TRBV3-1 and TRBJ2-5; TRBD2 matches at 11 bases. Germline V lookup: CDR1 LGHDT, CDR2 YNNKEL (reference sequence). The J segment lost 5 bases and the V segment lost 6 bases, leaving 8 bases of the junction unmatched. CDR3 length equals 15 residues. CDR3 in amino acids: CASSRDSGRAETQYF. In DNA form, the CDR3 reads TGTGCCAGCAGTCGGGATAGCGGGAGGGCCGAGACCCAGTACTTC.

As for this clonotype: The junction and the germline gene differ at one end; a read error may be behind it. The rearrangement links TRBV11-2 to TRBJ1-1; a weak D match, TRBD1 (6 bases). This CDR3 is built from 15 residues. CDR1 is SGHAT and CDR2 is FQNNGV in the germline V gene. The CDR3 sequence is CASNLEAGVGTEAFF. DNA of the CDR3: TGTGCCAGCAACTTAGAGGCAGGGGTGGGCACTGAAGCTTTCTTT.

CDR3 nucleotide sequence: TGTGCCAGCAGTGAAGTTGGTAGGCCTAACTATGGCTACACCTTC. It translates to CASSEVGRPNYGYTF. This chain links TRBV6-1 with TRBJ1-2, with D unresolved. There are 15 residues in the CDR3. In germline, CDR1 is MNHNS, CDR2 SASEGT. With 1 base removed from V and 0 bases from J, the gap between germline ends came to 9 bases.

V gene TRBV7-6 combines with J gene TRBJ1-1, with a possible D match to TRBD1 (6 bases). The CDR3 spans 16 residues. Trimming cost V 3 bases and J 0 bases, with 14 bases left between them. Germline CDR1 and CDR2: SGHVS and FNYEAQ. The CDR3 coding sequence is TGTGCCAGCAGCTTCGGTGGGGGCCCTATGAACACTGAAGCTTTCTTT. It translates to CASSFGGGPMNTEAFF.

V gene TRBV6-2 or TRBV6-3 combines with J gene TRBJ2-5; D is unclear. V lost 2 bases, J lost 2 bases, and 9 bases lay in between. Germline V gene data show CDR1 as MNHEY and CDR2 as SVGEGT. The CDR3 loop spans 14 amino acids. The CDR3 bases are TGTGCCAGCAGTTACAGCAGCGATCAAGAGACCCAGTACTTC. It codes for CASSYSSDQETQYF.

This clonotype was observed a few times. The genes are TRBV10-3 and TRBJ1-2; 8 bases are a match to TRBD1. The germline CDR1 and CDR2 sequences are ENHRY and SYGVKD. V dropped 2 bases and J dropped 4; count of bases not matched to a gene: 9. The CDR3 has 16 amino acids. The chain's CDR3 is CAISEPAETGGYGYTF. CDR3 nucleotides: TGTGCCATCAGTGAGCCCGCTGAAACAGGGGGCTATGGCTACACCTTC.

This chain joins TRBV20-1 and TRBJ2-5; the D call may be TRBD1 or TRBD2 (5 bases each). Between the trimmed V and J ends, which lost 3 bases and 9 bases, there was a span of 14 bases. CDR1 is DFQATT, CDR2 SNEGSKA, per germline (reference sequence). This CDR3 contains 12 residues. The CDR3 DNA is TGCAGTGCTAGCCGGGGACCGACGGCCCAGTACTTC. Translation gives CSASRGPTAQYF.

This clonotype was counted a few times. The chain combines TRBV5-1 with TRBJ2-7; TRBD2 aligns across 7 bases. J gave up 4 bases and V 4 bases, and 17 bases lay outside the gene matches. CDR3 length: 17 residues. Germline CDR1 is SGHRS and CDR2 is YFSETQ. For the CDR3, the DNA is TGCGCCAGCAGCCACTCCGGCCTCCTAGCGGAGACTTACGAGCAGTACTTC. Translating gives CASSHSGLLAETYEQYF.